This TCR beta chain was observed in a study of T cells in Graves' hyperthyroidism and ophthalmopathy (dated by TCRdb to the late 2010s). At the level of the whole study: Peripheral blood samples were taken at the time of initial diagnosis, prior to any treatment. To identify TCR V-J signatures that set the groups apart, the researchers used a discovery cohort of 90 to 100 patients, made up of 40 to 45 with Graves' ophthalmopathy and some 55 with stable Graves' hyperthyroidism. Prospective prediction of ophthalmopathy was tested in an independent validation cohort consisting of 18 to 20 hyperthyroidism patients and more than 15 patients who later progressed to ophthalmopathy. The 90 to 100 discovery patients were randomly split 7:3 into training and test sets. In more than five Graves' hyperthyroidism patients, the study also compared T-cell repertoires from thyroid tissue with T-cell repertoires from blood. Once sampling was done, hyperthyroidism patients were given methimazole at a starting dose of 30 mg daily, whereas ophthalmopathy patients were given high-dose intravenous methylprednisolone. The paper reports TCR Vbeta CDR3 sequencing of approximately 130 peripheral blood samples: 40 or so ophthalmopathy, about 75 hyperthyroidism and approximately 17 progressor patients. What the study reported, not specific to this receptor: Blood samples also contained most of the expanded thyroid clonotypes (frequency above 0.001), which suggests that blood repertoires may reflect thyroid immune responses. Ophthalmopathy was separated from stable hyperthyroidism by a 13 V-J signature model, with approximately 90% sensitivity and roughly 84% specificity obtained in cross-validation and 80%/75% obtained in testing. During validation, the model predicted progression to ophthalmopathy a median of approximately six months ahead of onset, with around 71% sensitivity and 72.22% specificity. Sample size was not statistically predetermined, and blinding of investigators to group allocation was not performed.

Based on the germline V gene, the CDR1 and CDR2 sequences are MNHNS and SASEGT. The germline V and J ends show losses of 6 bases and 2 bases respectively, and no gene match explains 1 base of the junction. The CDR3, from cysteine to phenylalanine, totals 13 residues. Solely the CDR3 DNA is kept, with 39 bases framed from the first base. Amplification of TCR beta CDR3 regions was carried out from RNA transcripts. The first round of RT-PCR for the TCR CDR3 was performed with the HTBI primer set and the Qiagen OneStep RT-PCR kit. The libraries were constructed in a second round of multiplex PCR and then size-selected and purified. Sequencing of the libraries was done on an Illumina HiSeq2000 using paired-end 100 bp reads. The source study handled its data this way. SOAPnuke was used to process the raw data, removing reads that contained adapters or uncalled bases, had a mean Phred below 15, or lacked an exact match to the constant primer or identifier. COPE v1.2.5 was used to merge high-quality paired reads, and clonotypes were defined as unique nucleotide sequences. MiTCR v1.1 was used to align the clonotypes against IMGT TRBV, TRBD and TRBJ reference segments. Only V-J combinations with frequency above 0.0001, covering roughly 99% of repertoires, were analysed. The TCS score was defined as F50 (clonal expansion) divided by E x V (chaos), with BLOSUM62-based TCRdist calculated between CDR3 peptides within each V-J. Welch's t-statistics and random forest reduced around 520 V-J features to 13, which were used in a naive Bayes classifier (R e1071). TCRdb took the public reads, trimmed them with fastp at Q25, ran MiXCR for clone calling and kept in-frame beta chains. One record per CDR3 amino acid sequence lists the most common genes and DNA. Here the V and J calls rest on TCRdb's processing, not on the authors' analysis. The sample profile shows hundreds of thousands of distinct CDR3 sequences; about 17% of them were found once. The ten largest clones capture approximately 3.9% of the sample.

This clonotype has at least ten counts. Its antigen is unknown. No quality values exist for individual bases; no much larger clone is one base distant. A patient counted as having stable Graves' hyperthyroidism if no progression to ophthalmopathy occurred over 18 months of follow-up. Hyperthyroidism patients were newly diagnosed, had a disease duration of under 2 months, and were aged 18 to 65 years. Patients with uncontrolled infections, other autoimmune diseases, pregnancy or lactation were excluded. Clinical symptoms, serum thyroxine and TRAb, thyroid ultrasound, and orbital computed tomography formed the basis for the diagnoses. PBMCs were isolated from 10 ml of fresh peripheral blood by Ficoll-Paque density gradient centrifugation. Total RNA was extracted using Trizol reagent, and RNA quality was assessed on an Agilent 2100 Bioanalyzer.

The material sequenced was blood. This receptor was identified in a woman in her twenties or thirties with Graves' hyperthyroidism. The V gene is TRBV6-1 and the J gene is TRBJ2-3; 8 bases in the junction line up with TRBD2. The DNA reads as follows: TGTGCCAGCAGAGGACTAGCCACAGATACGCAGTATTTT. This encodes CASRGLATDTQYF.